The TCR beta chain under discussion was sequenced for a study of blood T cells in healthy people across ages. The germline V and J ends were trimmed by 6 bases and 8 bases, with 16 bases remaining between them. This CDR3 comprises 13 residues. In regard to this clonotype: Its target is not known.

Isolation per sample recovered at least 7 million PBMCs. Study results and limitations: Strongly correlated with naive T cell percentage was TCR beta diversity. There were more naive CD4+ cells and higher diversity in long-lived donors than in aged donors.

Combining a sample-barcoded 5' primer with a J-beta primer mix, a second PCR ran for about 6 to 12 cycles. Every cDNA molecule carried a tag from a template-switch adaptor bearing 12 random nucleotides. Each CDR3 protein is one row after TCRdb ran MiXCR on the 5' RACE reads. The sample has about a million distinct CDR3 sequences; just over 50% are singletons. The TCR sequence derives from a woman aged 55-69 years in good health. Sequences were obtained from blood. This chain links TRBV12-3 or TRBV12-4 with TRBJ1-1; a weak D match, TRBD1 (6 bases). This CDR3 is CASSPGHDREAFF. In DNA, the CDR3 is TGTGCCAGCAGCCCGGGACACGACAGAGAAGCTTTCTTT.